The text below deals with one T cell receptor beta chain. The antigen is unknown. The record originates from a study of T cell therapy after organ transplantation. As for time point: 20-29 weeks after completion of therapy. The length of the CDR3 is 13 residues. V was trimmed by 6 bases and J by 4 bases, leaving 13 bases between them. The V gene's germline CDR1 is MDHEN and CDR2 SYDVKM. Some clones are missing from TCRdb's copy, which holds only in-frame ones; the method was immunoSEQ multiplex PCR. This sample yields roughly 1,800 clones, of which roughly nine tenths are seen a single time; 40% to 50% belongs to the top ten.

The rearrangement links TRBV28 to TRBJ2-7; D might be TRBD1 (6 bases). The sequence came from a human patient who had received a solid organ transplant and had CMV disease. Part of the T cell pool may stem from the graft donor. Specimen: CD8+ T cells from blood, collected after autologous CMV-specific T cell therapy. CDR3 region: CASREDSSYEQYF. CDR3 nucleotide sequence: TGTGCCAGCAGGGAGGACAGCTCTTACGAGCAGTACTTC.